The text below deals with one TCR beta chain. This specimen belongs to a study of T cell changes during pregnancy in multiple sclerosis. Data came from immunoSEQ multiplex PCR; TCRdb stores just in-frame clones and leaves some out. The table has approximately 50,000 clones, approximately 94% seen once. Germline V gives CDR1 MNHEY, CDR2 SVGAGI. The CDR3 runs to 14 residues. Trimming left V 3 bases short and J 5 bases short, with 13 bases between. The material sequenced was CD4+ T cells from peripheral blood mononuclear cells, taken in the third trimester of pregnancy. The TCR comes from a female donor with multiple sclerosis, enrolled in a pregnancy study. The V and J genes are TRBV6-5 and TRBJ1-2; no reliable D call. The CDR3 here is CASSYQADTYGYTF. The CDR3, as DNA: TGTGCCAGCAGTTATCAGGCCGATACATATGGCTACACCTTC.